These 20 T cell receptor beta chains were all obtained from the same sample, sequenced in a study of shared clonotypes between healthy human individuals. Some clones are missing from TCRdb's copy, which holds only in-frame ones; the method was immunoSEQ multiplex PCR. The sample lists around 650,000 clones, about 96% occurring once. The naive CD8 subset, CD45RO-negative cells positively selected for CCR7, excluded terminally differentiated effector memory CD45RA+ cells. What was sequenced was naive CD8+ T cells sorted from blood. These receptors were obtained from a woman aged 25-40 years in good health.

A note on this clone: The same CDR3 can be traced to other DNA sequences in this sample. The chain's CDR3 is CASSAGVSYEQYF. CDR3 DNA: TGTGCCAGCAGTGCAGGGGTCTCCTACGAGCAGTACTTC. The chain links TRBV27 to TRBJ2-7; D perhaps matches TRBD1 (6 bases). The CDR3 sequence is 13 residues long. The germline V and J ends were trimmed by 5 bases and 0 bases, with 8 bases remaining between them. Germline CDR1 MNHEY, CDR2 SMNVEV (reference sequence).

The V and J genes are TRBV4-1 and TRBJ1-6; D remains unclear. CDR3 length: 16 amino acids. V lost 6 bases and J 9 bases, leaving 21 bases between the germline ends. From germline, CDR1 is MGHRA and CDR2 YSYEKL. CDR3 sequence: CASSLTGLAMGSPLHF. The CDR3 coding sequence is TGCGCCAGCAGTCTAACTGGGTTGGCCATGGGTTCACCCCTCCACTTT.

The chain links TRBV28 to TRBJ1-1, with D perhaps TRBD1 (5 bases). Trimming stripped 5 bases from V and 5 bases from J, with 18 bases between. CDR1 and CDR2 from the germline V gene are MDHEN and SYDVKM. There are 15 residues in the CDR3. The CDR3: CASSTGTAGWTEAFF. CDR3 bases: TGTGCCAGCAGTACCGGGACGGCCGGGTGGACTGAAGCTTTCTTT.

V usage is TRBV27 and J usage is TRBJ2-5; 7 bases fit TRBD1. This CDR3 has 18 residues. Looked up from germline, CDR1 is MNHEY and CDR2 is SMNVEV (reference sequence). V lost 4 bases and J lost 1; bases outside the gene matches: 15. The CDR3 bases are TGTGCCAGCAGTTCAAAACTCATGACAGGGTTACGCCAAGAGACCCAGTACTTC. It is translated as CASSSKLMTGLRQETQYF.

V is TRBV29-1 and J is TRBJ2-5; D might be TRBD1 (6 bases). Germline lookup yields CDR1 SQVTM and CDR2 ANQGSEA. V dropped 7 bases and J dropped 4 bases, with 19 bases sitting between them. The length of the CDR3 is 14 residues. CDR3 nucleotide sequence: TGCAGCGCCGTCCCGAGAGGGGGTAGAGAGACCCAGTACTTC. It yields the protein CSAVPRGGRETQYF.

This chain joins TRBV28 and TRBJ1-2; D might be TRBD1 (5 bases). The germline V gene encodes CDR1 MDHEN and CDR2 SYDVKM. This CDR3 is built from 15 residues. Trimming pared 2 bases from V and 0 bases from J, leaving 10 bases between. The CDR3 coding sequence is TGTGCCAGCAGTTTAATGGGGGAACCTAACTATGGCTACACCTTC. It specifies CASSLMGEPNYGYTF.

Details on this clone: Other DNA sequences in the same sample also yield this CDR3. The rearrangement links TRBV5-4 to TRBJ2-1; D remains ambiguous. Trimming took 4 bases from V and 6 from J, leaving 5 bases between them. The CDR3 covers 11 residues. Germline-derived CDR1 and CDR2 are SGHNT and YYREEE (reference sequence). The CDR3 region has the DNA TGTGCCAGCAGCGGCGTCAATGAGCAGTTCTTC. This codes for CASSGVNEQFF.

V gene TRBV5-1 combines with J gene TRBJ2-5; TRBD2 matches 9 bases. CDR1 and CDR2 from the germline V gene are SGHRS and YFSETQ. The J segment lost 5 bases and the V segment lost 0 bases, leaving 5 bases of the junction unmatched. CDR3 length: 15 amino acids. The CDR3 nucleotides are TGCGCCAGCAGCTTGGCCGGCGGGAGGGCTGAGACCCAGTACTTC. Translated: CASSLAGGRAETQYF.

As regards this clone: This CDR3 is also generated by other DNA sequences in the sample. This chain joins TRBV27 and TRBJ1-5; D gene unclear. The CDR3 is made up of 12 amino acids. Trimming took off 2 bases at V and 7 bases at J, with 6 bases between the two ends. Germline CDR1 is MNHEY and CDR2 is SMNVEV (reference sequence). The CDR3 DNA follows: TGTGCCAGCAGTTTACCGGGGCAGCCCCAGCATTTT. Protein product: CASSLPGQPQHF.

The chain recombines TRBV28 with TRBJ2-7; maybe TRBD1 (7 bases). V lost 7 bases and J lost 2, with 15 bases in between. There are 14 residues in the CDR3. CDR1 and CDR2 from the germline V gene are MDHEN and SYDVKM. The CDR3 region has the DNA TGTGCCAGCAATCCCGCAGGGGGGACCTACGAGCAGTACTTC. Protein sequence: CASNPAGGTYEQYF.

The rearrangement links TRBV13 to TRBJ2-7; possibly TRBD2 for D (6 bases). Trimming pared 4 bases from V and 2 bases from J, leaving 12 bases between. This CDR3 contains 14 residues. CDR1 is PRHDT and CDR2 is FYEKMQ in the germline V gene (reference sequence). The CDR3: CASSSWDSPYEQYF. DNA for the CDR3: TGTGCCAGCAGCTCTTGGGACTCTCCCTACGAGCAGTACTTC.

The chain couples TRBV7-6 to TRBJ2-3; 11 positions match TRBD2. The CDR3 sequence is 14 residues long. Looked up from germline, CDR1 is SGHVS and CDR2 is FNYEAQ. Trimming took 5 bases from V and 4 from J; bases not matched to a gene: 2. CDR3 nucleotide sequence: TGTGCCAGCAGCCTTAGCGGGAGGGCAGATACGCAGTATTTT. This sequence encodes CASSLSGRADTQYF.

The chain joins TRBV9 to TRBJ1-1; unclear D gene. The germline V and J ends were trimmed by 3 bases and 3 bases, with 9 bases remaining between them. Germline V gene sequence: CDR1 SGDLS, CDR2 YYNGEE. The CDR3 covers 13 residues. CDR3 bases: TGTGCCAGCAGCGCTGATAGGGACACTGAAGCTTTCTTT. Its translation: CASSADRDTEAFF.

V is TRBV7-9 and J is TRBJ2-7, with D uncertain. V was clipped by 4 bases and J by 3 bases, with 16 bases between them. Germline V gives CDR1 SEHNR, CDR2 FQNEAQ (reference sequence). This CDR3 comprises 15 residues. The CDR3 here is CASSSLTGPDYEQYF. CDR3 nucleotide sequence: TGTGCCAGCAGCTCCTTAACCGGGCCGGACTACGAGCAGTACTTC.

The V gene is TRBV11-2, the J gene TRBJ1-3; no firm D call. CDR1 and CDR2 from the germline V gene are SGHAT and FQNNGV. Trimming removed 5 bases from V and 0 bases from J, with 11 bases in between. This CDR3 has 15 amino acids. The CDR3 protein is CASSIARYSGNTIYF. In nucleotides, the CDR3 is TGTGCCAGCAGCATAGCACGGTACTCTGGAAACACCATATATTTT.

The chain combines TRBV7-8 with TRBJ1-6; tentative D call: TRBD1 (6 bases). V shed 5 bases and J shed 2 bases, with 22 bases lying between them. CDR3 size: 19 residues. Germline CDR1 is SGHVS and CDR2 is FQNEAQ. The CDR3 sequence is CASSLPRGQASPYNSPLHF. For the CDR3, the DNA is TGTGCCAGCAGCCTCCCGCGGGGGCAGGCATCTCCCTATAATTCACCCCTCCACTTT.

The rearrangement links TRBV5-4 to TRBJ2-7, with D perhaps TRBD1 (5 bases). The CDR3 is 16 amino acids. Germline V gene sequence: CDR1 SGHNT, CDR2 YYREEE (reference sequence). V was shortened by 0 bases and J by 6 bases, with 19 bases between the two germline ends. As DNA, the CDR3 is TGTGCCAGCAGCTTGGCCGGTTTTGCAGGGTGGTCCGAGCAGTACTTC. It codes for CASSLAGFAGWSEQYF. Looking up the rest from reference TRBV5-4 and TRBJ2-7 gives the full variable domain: ETGVTQSPTHLIKTRGQQVTLRCSSQSGHNTVSWYQQALGQGPQFIFQYYREEENGRGNFPPRFSGLQFPNYSSELNVNALELDDSALYLCASSLAGFAGWSEQYFGPGTRLTVT.

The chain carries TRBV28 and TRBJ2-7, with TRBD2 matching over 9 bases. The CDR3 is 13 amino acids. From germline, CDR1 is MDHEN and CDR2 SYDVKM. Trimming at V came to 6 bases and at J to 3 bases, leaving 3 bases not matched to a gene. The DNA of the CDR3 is TGTGCCAGCAGCATGACTAGCGGCTACGAGCAGTACTTC. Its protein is CASSMTSGYEQYF.

This CDR3 is CASSLDHPTGINQPQHF. CDR3 sequence (DNA): TGTGCCAGCAGCTTAGACCATCCGACAGGGATCAATCAGCCCCAGCATTTT. This sequence joins TRBV7-9 and TRBJ1-5; 7 nucleotides match TRBD1. Losses at the gene ends were 1 base for V and 3 bases for J; bases not matched to a gene: 9. Per the germline V gene, CDR1 is SEHNR and CDR2 is FQNEAQ (reference sequence). The CDR3 has 17 amino acids.

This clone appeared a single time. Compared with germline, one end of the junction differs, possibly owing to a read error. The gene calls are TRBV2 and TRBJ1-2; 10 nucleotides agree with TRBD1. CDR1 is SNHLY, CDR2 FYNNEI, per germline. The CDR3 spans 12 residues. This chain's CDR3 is CASSDGAGTGAF. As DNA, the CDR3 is TGTGCCAGCAGTGATGGTGCCGGGACAGGGGCCTTC.